This T cell receptor (beta chain) came from a study of blood T cell repertoires in COVID-19. The CDR3 sequence is 14 residues long. Germline CDR1 reads LGHDT; CDR2 reads YNNKEL (reference sequence). V was clipped by 5 bases and J by 4 bases; unmatched bases: 4. Assay: immunoSEQ multiplex PCR; the TCRdb copy retains only in-frame clones and omits some. Of approximately 89,000 clones in the sample, nearly 95% are singletons; the top ten hold almost 4.5%. The sequence derives from a human donor with active COVID-19. The donor label of this sample is uncertain. The specimen was peripheral blood. This chain uses TRBV3-1 (or the pseudogene TRBV3-2) with TRBJ2-2, with 7 nucleotides matching TRBD2. The CDR3, as DNA: TGTGCCAGCAGCGTAGCGGGTGGCACCGGGGAGCTGTTTTTT. Residues: CASSVAGGTGELFF.